The 21 T cell receptor beta chains below were found in one sample sequenced in a study of shared clonotypes between healthy human individuals. Profiled with immunoSEQ multiplex PCR; TCRdb holds only in-frame clones, not every one. The repertoire holds roughly 1,800,000 clones, with approximately 94% as singletons. Positive CCR7 selection of CD45RO-negative cells yielded the naive CD8 cells, and terminally differentiated effector memory CD45RA+ cells were excluded. The material sequenced was naive CD8+ T cells sorted from blood. The source of these receptors is a man aged 18 to 35 in good health.

This clone occurred once. V is TRBV9 and J is TRBJ2-2; D may correspond to TRBD1 or TRBD2 (6 bases each). The CDR3 runs 15 residues. With 4 bases removed from V and 6 bases from J, the gap between germline ends came to 16 bases. Looked up from germline, CDR1 is SGDLS and CDR2 is YYNGEE. The CDR3 DNA reads TGTGCCAGCAGCTTCGGGGGACGGGGGCCCGGGGAGCTGTTTTTT. As protein: CASSFGGRGPGELFF.

This rearrangement joins TRBV9 to TRBJ2-1; 12 bases agree with TRBD2. The V gene end was trimmed by 4 bases and the J gene end by 5 bases; junction bases not matched to a gene: 10. This CDR3 is 17 amino acids long. Germline CDR1 and CDR2: SGDLS and YYNGEE. The CDR3 nucleotides are TGTGCCAGCAGCTCTCCTCGGACTAGCGGGGAGGACAATGAGCAGTTCTTC. Translation: CASSSPRTSGEDNEQFF.

This chain uses TRBV19 with TRBJ2-7; TRBD2 agrees at 7 bases. V trimming: 8 bases; J trimming: 1 base; junction bases outside the gene matches: 8. CDR3 length equals 14 residues. Germline lookup yields CDR1 LNHDA and CDR2 SQIVND (reference sequence). The chain's CDR3 is CASSVGGGSYEQYF. In DNA form, the CDR3 reads TGTGCCAGTTCGGTTGGCGGGGGTTCCTACGAGCAGTACTTC.

The V call is TRBV4-1, the J call TRBJ2-1; D possibly uses TRBD1 or TRBD2 (5 bases each). CDR1 is MGHRA, CDR2 YSYEKL, per germline. This CDR3 spans 15 amino acids. Trimming shortened V by 8 bases and J by 6 bases, and 20 bases separated the two germline ends. Written as DNA, the CDR3 is TGCGCCAGCTTCCCAGGGAGAGGGTACGGCAATGAGCAGTTCTTC. Protein sequence: CASFPGRGYGNEQFF.

The V call is TRBV2, the J call TRBJ2-2, with 11 positions matching TRBD2. The trim removed 7 bases at V and 2 bases at J, leaving 6 bases unmatched. CDR1 SNHLY and CDR2 FYNNEI come from the germline V gene. The CDR3 spans 16 residues. CDR3 loop: CASNPGLAANTGELFF. CDR3 in DNA: TGTGCCAGCAATCCGGGACTAGCGGCAAACACCGGGGAGCTGTTTTTT.

The chain joins TRBV5-1 to TRBJ2-7; TRBD1 matches 9 bases. CDR3 length: 16 amino acids. The germline V gene encodes CDR1 SGHRS and CDR2 YFSETQ. The J segment lost 4 bases and the V segment lost 0 bases, leaving 8 bases of the junction unmatched. CDR3 protein: CASSLVGQGSLYEQYF. The CDR3 region has the DNA TGCGCCAGCAGCTTGGTGGGACAGGGAAGTCTATACGAGCAGTACTTC.

As for this clone: The identical CDR3 is also encoded by other nucleotide sequences in the sample. The chain is built from TRBV7-9 and TRBJ2-7; D perhaps matches TRBD2 (7 bases). The germline gives CDR1 SEHNR, CDR2 FQNEAQ (reference sequence). The V gene lost 6 bases and the J gene lost 2 bases, with 14 bases spanning the gap. The CDR3 sequence is 14 residues long. CDR3 region: CASSPRGAAYEQYF. The CDR3 DNA reads TGTGCCAGCAGTCCACGGGGGGCCGCCTACGAGCAGTACTTC.

This clone was detected only once. The rearrangement uses TRBV27 and TRBJ1-5; the match to TRBD1 covers 8 bases. CDR3 size: 14 residues. After removal of 6 bases from V and 3 bases from J, the junction contained 4 bases not matched to a gene. The germline CDR1 and CDR2 sequences are MNHEY and SMNVEV (reference sequence). The CDR3 protein is CASRVTGANQPQHF. The CDR3 bases are TGTGCCAGCAGGGTGACAGGGGCCAATCAGCCCCAGCATTTT.

The chain carries TRBV9 and TRBJ2-1; possibly TRBD2 for D (6 bases). This CDR3 is built from 14 residues. With 0 bases removed from V and 9 bases from J, the gap between germline ends came to 13 bases. Germline values: CDR1 SGDLS, CDR2 YYNGEE. This chain's CDR3 is CASSVDRLALEQFF. As DNA, the CDR3 is TGTGCCAGCAGCGTAGATCGGCTAGCGCTTGAGCAGTTCTTC.

The V gene is TRBV7-3, the J gene TRBJ1-4; D unclear. This CDR3 has 14 residues. Germline CDR1 is SGHTA and CDR2 is FQGTGA. V was pared by 1 base and J by 4 bases, with 7 bases between. The CDR3 bases are TGTGCCAGCAGCTTAAATGGTTTTAATGAAAAACTGTTTTTT. Its protein is CASSLNGFNEKLFF.

The V gene is TRBV5-6, the J gene TRBJ1-1; weak D call: TRBD1 (5 bases). V lost 1 base and J 2 bases, leaving 9 bases between the germline ends. Germline CDR1 SGHDT, CDR2 YYEEEE. The CDR3 has 14 amino acids. The CDR3 here is CASSLSQANTEAFF. The CDR3 DNA sequence: TGTGCCAGCAGCTTGTCACAGGCAAACACTGAAGCTTTCTTT.

J is TRBJ2-7 and V is TRBV28, with 9 bases that match TRBD1. This CDR3 contains 15 residues. CDR1 is MDHEN, CDR2 SYDVKM, per germline. With 4 bases clipped from V and 1 base from J, the junction kept 5 bases outside the gene matches. In nucleotides, the CDR3 is TGTGCCAGCAGTTCCCCGGGACAGGGATCCTACGAGCAGTACTTC. Translated: CASSSPGQGSYEQYF.

V is TRBV7-9 and J is TRBJ2-5; maybe TRBD1 (5 bases). The J call is uncertain, as TRBJ2-7 better fits the DNA end. The CDR3 totals 12 residues. Germline values: CDR1 SEHNR, CDR2 FQNEAQ (reference sequence). The CDR3 DNA sequence: TGTGCCAGCAGCCCAGGGTCCTACGAGCAGTACTTC. Its translation is CASSPGSYEQYF.

The chain carries TRBV6-1 and TRBJ1-1; D gene uncertain. The germline V gene has CDR1 MNHNS and CDR2 SASEGT. The CDR3 length is 12 residues. Trimming left V 2 bases short and J 4 bases short, with 5 bases between. The CDR3 nucleotides are TGTGCCAGCAGTGAAAAACTCACTGAAGCTTTCTTT. Translation gives CASSEKLTEAFF.

The rearrangement links TRBV5-5 to TRBJ1-2, with D perhaps TRBD1 (6 bases). In germline, CDR1 is SGHKS, CDR2 YYEKEE (reference sequence). This CDR3 has 16 amino acids. Trimming took off 6 bases at V and 0 bases at J, with 18 bases between the two ends. Here the CDR3 DNA reads TGTGCCAGCACCCTAGAGGGGGGGAAGGCTAACTATGGCTACACCTTC. Translating gives CASTLEGGKANYGYTF. The variable domain in full, completed from reference TRBV5-5 and TRBJ1-2, reads DAGVTQSPTHLIKTRGQQVTLRCSPISGHKSVSWYQQVLGQGPQFIFQYYEKEERGRGNFPDRFSARQFPNYSSELNVNALLLGDSALYLCASTLEGGKANYGYTFGSGTRLTVV.

With respect to this clone: The sample contains more than one DNA sequence encoding this CDR3. The chain's CDR3 is CASSTGQGYEQYF. The CDR3 coding sequence is TGTGCCAGTAGTACCGGACAGGGGTACGAGCAGTACTTC. The chain links TRBV19 to TRBJ2-7, with TRBD1 identical over 9 bases. J lost 4 bases, V lost 4 bases, and 2 bases had no gene match. CDR1 is LNHDA and CDR2 is SQIVND in the germline V gene (reference sequence). CDR3 length: 13 amino acids.

The genes are TRBV28 and TRBJ2-3; 7 bases match TRBD2. The V gene's germline CDR1 is MDHEN and CDR2 SYDVKM. There are 14 residues in the CDR3. J was trimmed by 3 bases and V by 7 bases; bases with no gene match: 7. The CDR3 sequence: CASTLWGGTDTQYF. In DNA form, the CDR3 reads TGTGCCAGCACTCTTTGGGGGGGGACAGATACGCAGTATTTT.

The rearrangement joins TRBV30 to TRBJ2-6; TRBD1 agrees at 7 bases. This CDR3 contains 14 residues. J was trimmed by 0 bases and V by 5 bases; bases with no gene match: 1. Germline CDR1 GTSNPN, CDR2 SVGIG (reference sequence). The CDR3 DNA is TGTGCCTGGTGGGACAGCTCTGGGGCCAACGTCCTGACTTTC. Its translation: CAWWDSSGANVLTF. Complete variable domain (other parts from reference TRBV30 and TRBJ2-6): SQTIHQWPATLVQPVGSPLSLECTVEGTSNPNLYWYRQAAGRGLQLLFYSVGIGQISSEVPQNLSASRPQDRQFILSSKKLLLSDSGFYLCAWWDSSGANVLTFGAGSRLTVL.

The V call is TRBV5-8, the J call TRBJ2-3; tentative D call: TRBD2 (5 bases). Germline-derived CDR1 and CDR2 are SGHTS and YDEGEE. The CDR3 consists of 16 residues. Trimming removed 0 bases from V and 2 bases from J, with 13 bases in between. The chain's CDR3 is CASSLVGVWATDTQYF. For the CDR3, the DNA is TGTGCCAGCAGCTTGGTCGGGGTATGGGCCACAGATACGCAGTATTTT.

This rearrangement joins TRBV2 to TRBJ1-1; 7 bases are shared with TRBD1. V shed 0 bases and J 1 base; nucleotides not matched to a gene: 2. This CDR3 contains 15 residues. From germline, CDR1 is SNHLY and CDR2 FYNNEI. CDR3 nucleotides: TGTGCCAGCAGTGAAGCAACAGGGGAGAACACTGAAGCTTTCTTT. Translating it yields CASSEATGENTEAFF.

The chain recombines TRBV7-2 with TRBJ2-4; 7 nucleotides match TRBD2. Germline CDR1 SGHTA, CDR2 FQGNSA. Trimming at V came to 5 bases and at J to 6 bases, leaving 7 bases not matched to a gene. The CDR3 length is 14 residues. The CDR3, as DNA: TGTGCCAGCAGCCCCTGGGGGGGGACAAACATTCAGTACTTC. Translated, it gives CASSPWGGTNIQYF.